The present T cell receptor (beta chain) was sequenced within a study of T-cell reconstitution after alpha-beta-depleted transplantation in children. Study-wide results and caveats: Diversity and T-cell counts at one year after transplant derived mostly from new T cells. Reportedly, only several hundred clones from non-depleted graft cells drove alpha-beta T-cell counts at about two months.

This clonotype was counted many times. Its antigen remains unknown. The CDR3 length is 15 residues. With 8 bases removed from V and 1 base from J, the gap between germline ends came to 15 bases. Germline assignment: CDR1 MNHGY and CDR2 SVAAGI. Unique molecular identifiers were incorporated when the TCRbeta library was constructed. TCRdb reanalysed the PCR reads using MiXCR and keeps one entry per CDR3 protein. The table lists approximately 300,000 distinct CDR3 sequences, 9.5% to 13% of them singletons. This TCR derives from a male patient aged 2 to 10 who had a stem cell transplant for chronic granulomatous disease, so the T cells may come from the graft donor. The sequenced sample was peripheral blood, obtained 180 days after TCRalphabeta/CD19-depleted stem cell transplant. This chain uses TRBV6-9 with TRBJ1-5; D unresolved. CDR3 in DNA: TGTGCCAGCGAGCCCTCCCAGACCAGCAATCAGCCCCAGCATTTT. Translating it yields CASEPSQTSNQPQHF.